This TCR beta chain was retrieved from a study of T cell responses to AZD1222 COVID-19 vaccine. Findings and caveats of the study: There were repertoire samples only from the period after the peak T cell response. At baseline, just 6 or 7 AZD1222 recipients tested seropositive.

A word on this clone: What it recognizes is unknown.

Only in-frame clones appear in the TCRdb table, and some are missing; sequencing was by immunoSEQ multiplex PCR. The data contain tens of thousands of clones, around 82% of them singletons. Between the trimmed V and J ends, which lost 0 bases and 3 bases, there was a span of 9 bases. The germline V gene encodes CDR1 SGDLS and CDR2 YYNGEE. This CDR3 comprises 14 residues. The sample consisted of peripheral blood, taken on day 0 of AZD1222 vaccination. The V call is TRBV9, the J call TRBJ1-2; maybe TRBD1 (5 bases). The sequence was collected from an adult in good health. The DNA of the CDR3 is TGTGCCAGCAGCGTAGTAGGAGGGGACTATGGCTACACCTTC. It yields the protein CASSVVGGDYGYTF.